This record covers a single T cell receptor (beta chain). Treatment specified: about 20 received Ad26.COV2.S at low or high dose, single or two shots; 5 received placebo; per-sample allocation not given. Samples analyzed were those drawn on day 63 after the first vaccine or placebo injection. Wuhan-strain spike was delivered by a replication-incompetent Ad26 vector. This record belongs to a study of Ad26.COV2.S vaccination and SARS-CoV-2 variants. Sequencing was performed with immunoSEQ multiplex PCR; in TCRdb, only in-frame clones are kept and a portion is missing. This table holds roughly 420,000 clones, 89% found once. This TCR came from a person between 18 and 65 years old who received the Ad26.COV2.S COVID-19 vaccine or a placebo. Sequenced here: peripheral blood, sampled in a trial of Ad26.COV2.S vaccine versus placebo.

Here the CDR3 reads CASSQGVAGFRETQYF. The CDR3 DNA sequence: TGTGCCAGCAGCCAAGGGGTAGCGGGGTTTCGAGAGACCCAGTACTTC. The chain employs TRBV4-2 and TRBJ2-5; the match to TRBD2 covers 8 bases. The germline CDR1 and CDR2 sequences are LGHNA and YNFKEQ. This CDR3 contains 16 residues. J gave up 4 bases and V 1 base, and 8 bases lay outside the gene matches.